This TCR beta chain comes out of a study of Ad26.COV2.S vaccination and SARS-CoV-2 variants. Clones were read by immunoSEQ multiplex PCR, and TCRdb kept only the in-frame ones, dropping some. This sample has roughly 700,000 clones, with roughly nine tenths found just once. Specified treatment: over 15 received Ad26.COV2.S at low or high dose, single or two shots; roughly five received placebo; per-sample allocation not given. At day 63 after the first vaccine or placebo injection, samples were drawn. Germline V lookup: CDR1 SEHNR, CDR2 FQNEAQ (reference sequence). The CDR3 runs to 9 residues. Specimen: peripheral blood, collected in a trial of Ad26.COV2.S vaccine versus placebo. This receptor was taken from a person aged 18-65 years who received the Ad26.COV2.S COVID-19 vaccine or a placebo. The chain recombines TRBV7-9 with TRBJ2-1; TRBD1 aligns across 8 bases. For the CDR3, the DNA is TGTGGACAGGGGTGTGAGCAGTTCTTC. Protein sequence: CGQGCEQFF.